The 26 T cell receptor beta chains given below trace back to one sample, sequenced in a study of blood T cell repertoires in COVID-19. Assay used: immunoSEQ multiplex PCR; TCRdb lists only in-frame clones, some missing. The repertoire holds approximately 13,000 clones, with roughly 83% as singletons. The source material was peripheral blood. These TCRs come from a man between 35 and 55 years old with active or convalescent COVID-19.

The chain combines TRBV6-5 with TRBJ2-3; 10 bases align to TRBD2. Germline-derived CDR1 and CDR2 are MNHEY and SVGAGI. Trimming at V came to 8 bases and at J to 6 bases, leaving 11 bases not matched to a gene. The CDR3 is 15 amino acids. CDR3 in amino acids: CASGLAGASEDTQYF. In nucleotides, the CDR3 is TGTGCCAGCGGGCTAGCGGGGGCCTCGGAGGATACGCAGTATTTT.

The rearrangement joins TRBV28 to TRBJ2-3, with TRBD2 matching 7 bases. This CDR3 is 13 amino acids long. Germline loops: CDR1 MDHEN, CDR2 SYDVKM. The V gene end was trimmed by 8 bases and the J gene end by 2 bases; junction bases not matched to a gene: 4. CDR3 residues: CASGEGNTDTQYF. In DNA, the CDR3 is TGTGCCAGCGGGGAGGGAAACACAGATACGCAGTATTTT.

The CDR3 here is CASSQSGLLGPNSPLHF. In DNA, the CDR3 is TGTGCCAGCAGCCAATCAGGTCTTCTGGGCCCTAATTCACCCCTCCACTTT. The V and J genes are TRBV7-2 and TRBJ1-6; no clear D gene. Germline values: CDR1 SGHTA, CDR2 FQGNSA. CDR3 size: 17 residues. With 5 bases removed from V and 6 bases from J, the gap between germline ends came to 20 bases.

The gene calls are TRBV18 and TRBJ1-2; D is perhaps TRBD1 (6 bases). V was shortened by 3 bases and J by 8 bases, with 16 bases between the two germline ends. The CDR3 runs to 14 residues. Germline-derived CDR1 and CDR2 are KGHSH and LQKENI. The CDR3 DNA reads TGTGCCAGCTCACCTTCGTCAGGGGTCGGCGGCTACACCTTC. This gives the protein CASSPSSGVGGYTF.

This chain joins TRBV2 and TRBJ2-5, with D possibly matching TRBD1 (6 bases). The CDR3 sequence is 12 residues long. Germline V gene data show CDR1 as SNHLY and CDR2 as FYNNEI. The V and J ends lost 7 bases and 2 bases respectively, with 8 bases between them. CDR3 in amino acids: CASTGVQETQYF. CDR3 bases: TGTGCCAGCACAGGGGTACAAGAGACCCAGTACTTC.

The J gene is TRBJ1-4, the V gene TRBV11-2; tentative D call: TRBD1 (6 bases). This CDR3 is built from 15 residues. Trimming cost V 3 bases and J 5 bases, with 13 bases left between them. Germline CDR1 reads SGHAT; CDR2 reads FQNNGV. CDR3 DNA sequence: TGTGCCAGCAGCTTGGTCGGGGGGGGCAATGAAAAACTGTTTTTT. Residues: CASSLVGGGNEKLFF. Looking up the rest from reference TRBV11-2 and TRBJ1-4 gives the full variable domain: EAGVAQSPRYKIIEKRQSVAFWCNPISGHATLYWYQQILGQGPKLLIQFQNNGVVDDSQLPKDRFSAERLKGVDSTLKIQPAKLEDSAVYLCASSLVGGGNEKLFFGSGTQLSVL.

This clone was recorded once. V and J are TRBV20-1 and TRBJ1-2; D is possibly TRBD1 (5 bases). This CDR3 comprises 15 residues. The germline V and J ends were trimmed by 3 bases and 3 bases, with 17 bases remaining between them. CDR1 and CDR2 from the germline V gene are DFQATT and SNEGSKA (reference sequence). CDR3 sequence: CSASEGRSPYYGYTF. The CDR3 nucleotides read TGCAGTGCTAGTGAGGGGCGGTCACCCTACTATGGCTACACCTTC.

This clone has just a few counts. The rearrangement links TRBV12-3 or TRBV12-4 to TRBJ1-5; D gene ambiguous. CDR3 length: 13 amino acids. The germline V and J ends were trimmed by 5 bases and 1 base, with 6 bases remaining between them. The CDR3 DNA is TGTGCCAGCAGTCAACAAAGCAATCAGCCCCAGCATTTT. Amino acids: CASSQQSNQPQHF.

The genes are TRBV14 and TRBJ1-2; D is perhaps TRBD1 (5 bases). The V gene's germline CDR1 is SGHDN and CDR2 FVKESK. With 2 bases removed from V and 4 bases from J, the gap between germline ends came to 14 bases. The length of the CDR3 is 15 residues. The CDR3 bases are TGTGCCAGCAGCCAATGGCAGGGATTGTCCTATGGCTACACCTTC. This encodes CASSQWQGLSYGYTF.

V gene TRBV5-5 combines with J gene TRBJ1-1; D remains ambiguous. V was pared by 1 base and J by 0 bases, with 4 bases between. The germline gives CDR1 SGHKS, CDR2 YYEKEE (reference sequence). The CDR3 covers 13 residues. CDR3 nucleotides: TGTGCCAGCAGCTTGATCTTGAACACTGAAGCTTTCTTT. Its protein product is CASSLILNTEAFF.

This rearrangement joins TRBV2 to TRBJ1-2, with 9 positions matching TRBD1. Unmatched junction bases numbered 6, after V lost 6 bases and J lost 4 bases. In germline, CDR1 is SNHLY, CDR2 FYNNEI. The CDR3 runs 14 residues. DNA for the CDR3: TGTGCCAGCAGGGACCGGGACAGGGCCTATGGCTACACCTTC. It translates to CASRDRDRAYGYTF.

The chain combines TRBV18 with TRBJ1-3; no reliable D call. Germline V gene lookup returns CDR1 KGHSH and CDR2 LQKENI. Trimming cost V 1 base and J 10 bases, with 11 bases left between them. The CDR3 is made up of 13 amino acids. This CDR3 is CASSPLGDTTIYF. In DNA form, the CDR3 reads TGTGCCAGCTCACCACTGGGTGACACAACCATATATTTT.

This clone was seen just once. The V and J genes are TRBV5-6 and TRBJ2-2, with a possible D match to TRBD1 (7 bases). From germline, CDR1 is SGHDT and CDR2 YYEEEE. Trimming shortened V by 0 bases and J by 5 bases, and 11 bases separated the two germline ends. The length of the CDR3 is 15 residues. The CDR3 DNA follows: TGTGCCAGCAGCTTGGCAGGGGGAGGTACCGGGGAGCTGTTTTTT. This translates into CASSLAGGGTGELFF.

CDR3 loop: CASIGGNQPQHF. For the CDR3, the DNA is TGTGCCAGCATCGGGGGCAATCAGCCCCAGCATTTT. J is TRBJ1-5 and V is TRBV28; D is uncertain. Germline CDR1 and CDR2: MDHEN and SYDVKM. This CDR3 comprises 12 residues. Deletions cut 7 bases from V and 2 bases from J, with 6 bases between.

In its sample, this clone was seen once. This rearrangement joins TRBV19 to TRBJ2-5; maybe TRBD1 (6 bases). This CDR3 is built from 15 residues. CDR1 LNHDA and CDR2 SQIVND come from the germline V gene (reference sequence). Trimming removed 1 base at V and 2 bases at J, with 11 bases between. CDR3 sequence: CASSIGGQVQETQYF. The CDR3, as DNA: TGTGCCAGTAGTATAGGGGGACAAGTACAAGAGACCCAGTACTTC. The variable domain in full, with the rest retrieved from reference TRBV19 and TRBJ2-5, is DGGITQSPKYLFRKEGQNVTLSCEQNLNHDAMYWYRQDPGQGLRLIYYSQIVNDFQKGDIAEGYSVSREKKESFPLTVTSAQKNPTAFYLCASSIGGQVQETQYFGPGTRLLVL.

This rearrangement joins TRBV27 to TRBJ2-2, with D possibly being TRBD1 (5 bases). The CDR3 runs 14 residues. Germline CDR1 MNHEY, CDR2 SMNVEV (reference sequence). Deletions cut 4 bases from V and 3 bases from J, with 9 bases between. DNA for the CDR3: TGTGCCAGCAGTTCTCGGACACACACCGGGGAGCTGTTTTTT. It yields the protein CASSSRTHTGELFF.

The chain employs TRBV7-9 and TRBJ2-3; D is possibly TRBD2 (6 bases). The CDR3 has 15 residues. V shed 5 bases and J shed 2 bases, with 14 bases lying between them. Germline V gives CDR1 SEHNR, CDR2 FQNEAQ (reference sequence). The CDR3 reads CASSRGGLDTDTQYF. The CDR3 coding sequence is TGTGCCAGCAGCCGGGGAGGATTGGACACAGATACGCAGTATTTT.

The chain recombines TRBV6-5 with TRBJ2-1; 7 bases agree with TRBD1. V shed 8 bases and J 1 base; nucleotides not matched to a gene: 5. Germline V CDR1 and CDR2: MNHEY, SVGAGI. CDR3 length: 14 amino acids. CDR3 amino acids: CASAYRGSYNEQFF. The CDR3 region has the DNA TGTGCCAGCGCATACAGGGGTTCCTACAATGAGCAGTTCTTC.

The chain has TRBV9 and TRBJ2-1; 9 nucleotides align to TRBD1. Germline CDR1 SGDLS, CDR2 YYNGEE. Germline trimming cut 3 bases from V and 3 bases from J; bases unmatched to any gene: 10. The CDR3 extends over 17 amino acids. This chain's CDR3 is CASSAPTGGYLYNEQFF. The CDR3 DNA reads as TGTGCCAGCAGCGCCCCAACAGGGGGCTATCTCTACAATGAGCAGTTCTTC.

The rearrangement links TRBV5-6 to TRBJ1-1, with D perhaps TRBD1 (6 bases). Germline CDR1 SGHDT, CDR2 YYEEEE. The V gene lost 4 bases and the J gene lost 6 bases, with 28 bases spanning the gap. The CDR3 is 18 residues long. The DNA for the CDR3 is TGTGCCAGCAGCCTACCCGGGGGGGGGCGCCAGGTATGGTCTGAAGCTTTCTTT. Translation: CASSLPGGGRQVWSEAFF.

The gene calls are TRBV3-1 (or the pseudogene TRBV3-2) and TRBJ2-1, with unresolved D. In germline, CDR1 is LGHDT, CDR2 YNNKEL (reference sequence). The CDR3 has 12 residues. V gave up 0 bases and J gave up 8 bases, with 5 bases separating them. For the CDR3, the DNA is TGTGCCAGCAGCCAAGATTTCTATGAGCAGTTCTTC. Translated: CASSQDFYEQFF.

The chain is built from TRBV25-1 and TRBJ2-5; TRBD2 matches 10 bases. Germline V gene sequence: CDR1 MGHDK, CDR2 SYGVNS. With V trimmed by 4 bases and J by 4 bases, 6 bases remained unmatched. The CDR3 totals 15 residues. CDR3 in amino acids: CASSATSGEGETQYF. The CDR3 DNA is TGTGCCAGCAGTGCCACTAGCGGGGAGGGAGAGACCCAGTACTTC.

The genes are TRBV5-6 and TRBJ1-4, with D perhaps TRBD1 (5 bases). Germline CDR1 SGHDT, CDR2 YYEEEE. The CDR3 length is 17 residues. V was shortened by 1 base and J by 5 bases, with 18 bases between the two germline ends. In nucleotides, the CDR3 is TGTGCCAGCAGCTTGACCCCTAGCGGGGGTCTAAATGAAAAACTGTTTTTT. It yields the protein CASSLTPSGGLNEKLFF.

The chain employs TRBV7-9 and TRBJ1-4; 7 bases map to TRBD1. Germline V CDR1 and CDR2: SEHNR, FQNEAQ (reference sequence). The CDR3 is 15 amino acids. J lost 8 bases, V lost 3 bases, and 9 bases had no gene match. The CDR3, as DNA: TGTGCCAGCAGCTTCCGGACAGGTCTCGGCGAAAAACTGTTTTTT. Its translation is CASSFRTGLGEKLFF. Together with reference TRBV7-9 and TRBJ1-4, the CDR3 gives the full variable domain: DTGVSQNPRHKITKRGQNVTFRCDPISEHNRLYWYRQTLGQGPEFLTYFQNEAQLEKSRLLSDRFSAERPKGSFSTLEIQRTEQGDSAMYLCASSFRTGLGEKLFFGSGTQLSVL.

V gene TRBV10-3 combines with J gene TRBJ2-3, with 7 nucleotides matching TRBD1. This CDR3 is 15 amino acids long. Germline CDR1 is ENHRY and CDR2 is SYGVKD. With V trimmed by 6 bases and J by 2 bases, 8 bases remained unmatched. The DNA of the CDR3 is TGTGCCATCAGAACGTGGACAGGAAACACAGATACGCAGTATTTT. Protein sequence: CAIRTWTGNTDTQYF.

This sequence joins TRBV14 and TRBJ1-6; 7 bases match TRBD1. From germline, CDR1 is SGHDN and CDR2 FVKESK. With 6 bases clipped from V and 6 bases from J, the junction kept 14 bases outside the gene matches. This CDR3 is 17 amino acids long. The CDR3 region has the DNA TGTGCCAGCAGGCCCGGACAGGCTAATTTTCCTAATTCACCCCTCCACTTT. Its protein is CASRPGQANFPNSPLHF. Complete variable domain (other parts from reference TRBV14 and TRBJ1-6): EAGVTQFPSHSVIEKGQTVTLRCDPISGHDNLYWYRRVMGKEIKFLLHFVKESKQDESGMPNNRFLAERTGGTYSTLKVQPAELEDSGVYFCASRPGQANFPNSPLHFGNGTRLTVT.